The clone carrying this T cell receptor (beta chain) was seen many times. What it recognizes is unknown. This record comes from a study of T cells in Graves' hyperthyroidism and ophthalmopathy. The study's findings and limits: A model using 13 V-J features told ophthalmopathy apart from stable hyperthyroidism.

Participants, patients aged 18 to 65, had newly diagnosed hyperthyroidism with a duration under 2 months. Every diagnosis used clinical symptoms, serum thyroxine and TRAb, thyroid ultrasound and orbital computed tomography. There were TCR beta CDR3 regions amplified from RNA transcripts. TCR CDR3 regions were first amplified by RT-PCR with HTBI primers. One entry per CDR3 protein results from TCRdb running MiXCR on the multiplex PCR reads. Of around 520,000 distinct CDR3 sequences in the sample, roughly 14% were seen once. Sequencing used blood. This TCR derives from a woman younger than 30 with Graves' hyperthyroidism.

This CDR3 reads CASTRDDRATEAFF. In DNA form, the CDR3 reads TGTGCCAGCACCCGGGACGATCGTGCCACTGAAGCTTTCTTT. The V call is TRBV12-3 or TRBV12-4, the J call TRBJ1-1, with D possibly TRBD1 on 5 matching bases. The V gene lost 7 bases and the J gene lost 4 bases, with 16 bases spanning the gap. CDR3 length: 14 amino acids.